This T cell receptor beta chain was documented in a study of shared clonotypes between healthy human individuals. Findings and caveats of the study: Non-shared clonotypes were found to have lower generation probabilities than the clonotypes that were shared by all four of the sorted-subset donors.

The germline V gene has CDR1 SGDLS and CDR2 YYNGEE. V was cut by 4 bases and J by 11 bases, with 25 bases left in between. CDR3 length: 15 amino acids. On this clone itself: Antigen specificity is unknown.

Here immunoSEQ multiplex PCR was the method, and the copy in TCRdb shows in-frame clones only, minus some. The table shows about 690,000 clones, with roughly 91% occurring only once. Specimen: memory CD8+ T cells from PBMCs. Subset in this sample: CD45RO+ cells pooled with CCR7-negative TemRA cells. This chain links TRBV9 with TRBJ2-7; D is possibly TRBD2 (5 bases). The clonotype was recovered from a young man in good health. Some clones in this sample may be carry-over from other donors' samples. The chain's CDR3 is CASSTDGGPRSSEYF. CDR3 nucleotide sequence: TGTGCCAGCAGCACAGACGGAGGTCCCCGCTCGAGTGAGTACTTC.